These T cell receptor beta chains were read from a single sample in a study of blood T cell repertoires in COVID-19. Sequencing was performed with immunoSEQ multiplex PCR; in TCRdb, only in-frame clones are kept and a portion is missing. Among 45,000 to 60,000 clones, approximately 84% were seen once, and the ten largest hold about 9.1%. Material for sequencing was peripheral blood. The receptors here all came from a man older than 75 with COVID-19, enrolled during active disease. Each CDR3 is given with its conserved first and last residue. D genes are given only for firm matches. The size entry is marked missing in some rows and otherwise reads once, few, many or a size class.

CDR3 length,D gene,V gene,clone size,J gene,CDR3 protein,CDR3 DNA
16,-,TRBV5-1,once,TRBJ1-6,CASSLGPSGPNSPLHF,TGCGCCAGCAGCTTGGGTCCCTCAGGGCCCAATTCACCCCTCCACTTT
16,-,TRBV4-3,-,TRBJ2-2,CASSRTIPLDTGELFF,TGCGCCAGCAGCCGGACTATACCTTTAGACACCGGGGAGCTGTTTTTT
11,-,TRBV3-1/TRBV3-2,-,TRBJ2-2,CASQNTGELFF,TGTGCCAGCCAAAACACCGGGGAGCTGTTTTTT
15,-,TRBV28,-,TRBJ1-6,CASGGTPAYNSPLHF,TGTGCCAGCGGAGGGACTCCGGCCTATAATTCACCCCTCCACTTT
12,-,TRBV7-8,-,TRBJ1-1,CASSPNRLEAFF,TGTGCCAGCAGCCCTAACAGGCTAGAAGCTTTCTTT
14,-,TRBV6-6,-,TRBJ1-2,CASRVTGQAYGYTF,TGTGCCAGCAGAGTTACAGGGCAGGCCTATGGCTACACCTTC
15,TRBD2,TRBV6-2/TRBV6-3,-,TRBJ2-3,CASSSGGSWTDTQYF,TGTGCCAGCAGTTCCGGCGGGAGTTGGACAGATACGCAGTATTTT
15,TRBD1,TRBV5-4,-,TRBJ1-2,CASSFRDRGSYGYTF,TGTGCCAGCAGCTTCCGGGACAGGGGGAGTTATGGCTACACCTTC
13,-,TRBV5-4,-,TRBJ2-3,CASSLARGDTQYF,TGTGCCAGCAGCCTCGCCAGGGGAGATACGCAGTATTTT
17,-,TRBV9,-,TRBJ1-3,CASSLGGSGGSGNTIYF,TGTGCCAGCAGCCTAGGAGGGTCGGGGGGCTCTGGAAACACCATATATTTT
14,-,TRBV7-3,-,TRBJ1-4,CASSPTGPSEKLFF,TGTGCCAGCAGCCCGACAGGCCCTAGTGAAAAACTGTTTTTT
15,TRBD1,TRBV7-2,-,TRBJ1-4,CASSPTTGASEKLFF,TGTGCCAGCAGCCCAACGACAGGGGCCAGTGAAAAACTGTTTTTT
16,-,TRBV4-2,-,TRBJ1-2,CASSLLGQTNNYGYTF,TGTGCCAGCAGCCTTCTTGGCCAGACTAATAACTATGGCTACACCTTC
13,TRBD1,TRBV10-3,once,TRBJ2-7,CASEGQGFNEQYF,TGTGCCTCCGAGGGACAGGGTTTTAACGAGCAGTACTTC
14,-,TRBV6-5,-,TRBJ1-4,CASRALVSNEKLFF,TGTGCCAGCAGGGCCCTAGTGTCTAATGAAAAACTGTTTTTT
13,TRBD1,TRBV27,-,TRBJ1-2,CASSFRDSQGYTF,TGTGCCAGCAGTTTCCGGGACAGTCAGGGCTACACCTTC
12,TRBD1,TRBV11-2,-,TRBJ1-2,CASSFRDRSYTF,TGTGCCAGCAGCTTCCGGGACAGAAGCTACACCTTC
16,TRBD1,TRBV18,-,TRBJ1-1,CASRRDRGGMNTEAFF,TGTGCCAGCCGCCGGGACAGGGGGGGGATGAACACTGAAGCTTTCTTT
13,-,TRBV6-5,-,TRBJ2-3,CASRETRADTQYF,TGTGCCAGCAGAGAGACTCGTGCGGATACGCAGTATTTT
15,TRBD1,TRBV28,-,TRBJ1-3,CASSSRTGSGNTIYF,TGTGCCAGCAGTTCCCGGACAGGGTCAGGAAACACCATATATTTT
13,TRBD2,TRBV27,-,TRBJ2-5,CASSWTSAETQYF,TGTGCCAGCAGTTGGACTAGCGCGGAGACCCAGTACTTC
14,-,TRBV19,-,TRBJ1-2,CASGMGGNGYGYTF,TGTGCCAGTGGAATGGGGGGTAATGGGTATGGCTACACCTTC
17,-,TRBV5-5,-,TRBJ1-3,CASSFKGQKNSGNTIYF,TGTGCCAGCAGCTTTAAGGGACAAAAAAACTCTGGAAACACCATATATTTT
15,-,TRBV5-1,-,TRBJ1-1,CASSPADGGGTEAFF,TGCGCCAGCAGCCCCGCGGACGGGGGGGGCACTGAAGCTTTCTTT
18,TRBD1,TRBV30,once,TRBJ1-1,CAWSAEPGQGFRDTEAFF,TGTGCCTGGAGTGCTGAACCGGGACAGGGGTTTCGAGACACTGAAGCTTTCTTT
15,-,TRBV18,-,TRBJ2-2,CASSPQQAETGELFF,TGTGCCAGCTCACCACAACAGGCGGAGACCGGGGAGCTGTTTTTT
14,-,TRBV7-3,-,TRBJ1-1,CASSPPGRDTEAFF,TGTGCCAGCAGCCCCCCGGGGAGGGACACTGAAGCTTTCTTT
15,TRBD1,TRBV4-1,-,TRBJ2-1,CASSQVSTGNNEQFF,TGCGCCAGCAGCCAGGTATCGACAGGGAACAATGAGCAGTTCTTC
15,TRBD1,TRBV9,-,TRBJ1-2,CASSWGRQGPYGYTF,TGTGCCAGCAGCTGGGGGCGACAGGGCCCCTATGGCTACACCTTC
13,-,TRBV6-4,-,TRBJ1-1,CASRRGKDTEAFF,TGTGCCAGCAGGAGGGGGAAGGACACTGAAGCTTTCTTT
14,-,TRBV7-2,-,TRBJ1-2,CASTASREVYGYTF,TGTGCCAGCACGGCAAGCAGGGAAGTCTATGGCTACACCTTC
15,TRBD2,TRBV3-1/TRBV3-2,-,TRBJ2-1,CASSRDSGEYNEQFF,TGTGCCAGCAGCCGGGATAGCGGGGAGTACAATGAGCAGTTCTTC
15,-,TRBV5-5,-,TRBJ1-4,CASSGEVGTNEKLFF,TGTGCCAGCAGCGGAGAAGTTGGAACTAATGAAAAACTGTTTTTT
16,-,TRBV7-9,-,TRBJ1-4,CASSQPFIATNEKLFF,TGTGCCAGCAGCCAACCTTTTATAGCAACTAATGAAAAACTGTTTTTT
14,-,TRBV2,-,TRBJ1-1,CASRPRGTGTEAFF,TGTGCCAGCAGGCCCCGGGGGACCGGGACTGAAGCTTTCTTT
14,-,TRBV6-5,-,TRBJ1-4,CASSRAGVNEKLFF,TGTGCCAGCAGTCGCGCAGGGGTAAATGAAAAACTGTTTTTT
13,TRBD1,TRBV4-3,-,TRBJ2-4,CASSRQDRGPLYF,TGCGCCAGCAGCCGACAGGACAGGGGGCCTCTTTACTTC
14,-,TRBV29-1,-,TRBJ2-2,CSTQGVQNTGELFF,TGCAGCACCCAAGGGGTCCAAAACACCGGGGAGCTGTTTTTT
16,-,TRBV4-3,-,TRBJ1-2,CASSPDVAPRGYGYTF,TGCGCCAGCAGCCCAGACGTGGCCCCCCGGGGCTATGGCTACACCTTC
15,-,TRBV15,-,TRBJ2-2,CATSRGRREAGELFF,TGTGCCACCAGCAGGGGCCGGAGGGAAGCCGGGGAGCTGTTTTTT
14,-,TRBV9,-,TRBJ2-1,CASALGGSYNEQFF,TGTGCCAGCGCCTTGGGGGGCTCCTACAATGAGCAGTTCTTC
19,TRBD2,TRBV10-3,-,TRBJ2-2,CATTGASGRRARNTGELFF,TGTGCCACGACCGGGGCTAGCGGGAGGCGGGCGAGGAACACCGGGGAGCTGTTTTTT
16,-,TRBV11-3,-,TRBJ2-2,CASSLGGQMNTGELFF,TGTGCCAGCAGCTTAGGTGGACAGATGAACACCGGGGAGCTGTTTTTT
16,TRBD1,TRBV28,-,TRBJ1-2,CASVRDREMRYYGYTF,TGTGCCAGCGTTCGGGACAGGGAAATGAGGTACTATGGCTACACCTTC
14,-,TRBV18,-,TRBJ2-5,CASSPPEGVMTQYF,TGTGCCAGCTCACCACCCGAGGGCGTAATGACCCAGTACTTC
15,-,TRBV11-2,-,TRBJ2-1,CASSAGKSSYNEQFF,TGTGCCAGCAGCGCGGGGAAAAGCTCCTACAATGAGCAGTTCTTC
13,-,TRBV25-1,few,TRBJ1-2,CASRDGTSYGYTF,TGTGCCAGCAGGGATGGGACAAGCTATGGCTACACCTTC
14,-,TRBV19,once,TRBJ2-2,CASRSGSDTGELFF,TGTGCCAGTAGGTCGGGGAGCGACACCGGGGAGCTGTTTTTT